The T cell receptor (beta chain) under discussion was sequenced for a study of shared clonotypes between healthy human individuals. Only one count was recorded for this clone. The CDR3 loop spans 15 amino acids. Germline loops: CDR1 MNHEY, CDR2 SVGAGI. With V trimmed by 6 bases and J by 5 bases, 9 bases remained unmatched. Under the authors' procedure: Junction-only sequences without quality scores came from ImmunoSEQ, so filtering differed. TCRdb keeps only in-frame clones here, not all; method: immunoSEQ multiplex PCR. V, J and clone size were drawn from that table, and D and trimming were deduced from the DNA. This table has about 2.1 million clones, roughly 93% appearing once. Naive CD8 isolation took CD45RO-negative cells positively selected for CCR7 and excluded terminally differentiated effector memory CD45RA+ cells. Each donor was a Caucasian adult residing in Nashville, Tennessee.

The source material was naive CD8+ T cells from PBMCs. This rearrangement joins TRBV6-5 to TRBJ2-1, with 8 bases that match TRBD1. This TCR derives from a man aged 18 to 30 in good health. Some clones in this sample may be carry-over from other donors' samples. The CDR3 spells CASSLFWTGNNEQFF. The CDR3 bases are TGTGCCAGCAGCCTCTTTTGGACAGGGAACAATGAGCAGTTCTTC.